These T cell receptor beta chains were read from a single sample in a study of T cell changes during pregnancy in multiple sclerosis. Sequencing was performed with immunoSEQ multiplex PCR; in TCRdb, only in-frame clones are kept and a portion is missing. The sample includes about 100,000 clones, around 93% of them seen just once. The sample here was peripheral blood, taken before pregnancy. The receptors shown here come from a female donor with multiple sclerosis, enrolled in a pregnancy study. The CDR3 runs from the conserved cysteine through the conserved F or W. Each record gives: clone size, V gene, D gene, J gene, CDR3 DNA, CDR3 protein. The D gene is left open where the match is weak. Rows give clone size only sometimes, using once, few, many, or a class for an expanded clone.

size: NA
V: TRBV5-1
D: TRBD2
J: TRBJ2-5
DNA: TGCGCCAGCCGGAGCGGGAGGGCCCGAGAGACCCAGTACTTC
CDR3: CASRSGRARETQYF

size: NA
V: TRBV7-2
D: TRBD1
J: TRBJ1-1
DNA: TGTGCCAGCAGCATATCGGTGACCAGGGGGTACACTGAAGCTTTCTTT
CDR3: CASSISVTRGYTEAFF

size: NA
V: TRBV11-2
D: TRBD2
J: TRBJ2-1
DNA: TGTGCCAGCAGCCCCCGACTAGCGGGAGGGGGGGAGCAGTTCTTC
CDR3: CASSPRLAGGGEQFF

size: NA
V: TRBV27
D: NA
J: TRBJ1-3
DNA: TGTGCCAGCAGTTTACGGGGGGGGCCTGGAAACACCATATATTTT
CDR3: CASSLRGGPGNTIYF

size: NA
V: TRBV2
D: TRBD2
J: TRBJ2-1
DNA: TGTGCCAGCAGTCCGGGGACTAGCGGGAGGTCGTACAATGAGCAGTTCTTC
CDR3: CASSPGTSGRSYNEQFF

size: NA
V: TRBV4-2
D: NA
J: TRBJ2-3
DNA: TGTGCCAGCAGCCAAGAGGGTACAGGGGAGGGCACAGATACGCAGTATTTT
CDR3: CASSQEGTGEGTDTQYF

size: NA
V: TRBV25-1
D: NA
J: TRBJ1-2
DNA: TGTGCCAGCAGTGTGTACGGCTATGGCTACACCTTC
CDR3: CASSVYGYGYTF

size: NA
V: TRBV5-1
D: NA
J: TRBJ2-2
DNA: TGCGCCAGCAGCTTTAAGGGGATCCCCGGGGAGCTGTTTTTT
CDR3: CASSFKGIPGELFF

size: NA
V: TRBV19
D: TRBD1
J: TRBJ2-2
DNA: TGTGCCAGTATGGACAGGCTGAACACCGGGGAGCTGTTTTTT
CDR3: CASMDRLNTGELFF

size: NA
V: TRBV6-5
D: TRBD2
J: TRBJ2-7
DNA: TGTGCCAGCAGTTATTCCCTTAGCGGGAGAAACGAGCAGTACTTC
CDR3: CASSYSLSGRNEQYF

size: NA
V: TRBV4-1
D: NA
J: TRBJ2-6
DNA: TGCGCCAGCAGCCAAGAGGCAGAGGGCTCTGGGGCCAACGTCCTGACTTTC
CDR3: CASSQEAEGSGANVLTF

size: once
V: TRBV6-5
D: TRBD1
J: TRBJ2-7
DNA: TGTGCCAGCACCATGGGGACAGGGACCTACGAGCAGTACTTC
CDR3: CASTMGTGTYEQYF

size: NA
V: TRBV21-1
D: NA
J: TRBJ2-7
DNA: TGTGCCAGCAGCACCCCGGGACTAGCGGGAGTAAGGTCCTACGAGCAGTACTTC
CDR3: CASSTPGLAGVRSYEQYF

size: once
V: TRBV6-5
D: NA
J: TRBJ2-1
DNA: TGTGCCAGCAGTCCCATGACAGCGCTTGAGCAGTTCTTC
CDR3: CASSPMTALEQFF

size: NA
V: TRBV5-4
D: TRBD2
J: TRBJ2-3
DNA: TGTGCCAGCAGCTCCGGGACTAGCGGGAGGAACACAGATACGCAGTATTTT
CDR3: CASSSGTSGRNTDTQYF

size: NA
V: TRBV10-3
D: NA
J: TRBJ1-3
DNA: TGTGCCCACCGATCCAGCTCTGGAAACACCATATATTTT
CDR3: CAHRSSSGNTIYF

size: NA
V: TRBV7-9
D: NA
J: TRBJ2-2
DNA: TGTGCCAGCACCCCTCGCCAGTCCGTGAACACCGGGGAGCTGTTTTTT
CDR3: CASTPRQSVNTGELFF

size: NA
V: TRBV6-1
D: NA
J: TRBJ2-2
DNA: TGTGCCAGCAGTGGCGTTCGGGGTTCTCCCGGGGAGCTGTTTTTT
CDR3: CASSGVRGSPGELFF

size: once
V: TRBV19
D: TRBD2
J: TRBJ2-7
DNA: TGTGCCACTGGGTGGAGCGGGAGCTCCTACGAGCAGTACTTC
CDR3: CATGWSGSSYEQYF

size: NA
V: TRBV18
D: TRBD1
J: TRBJ1-1
DNA: TGTGCCAGCTCACCACGTCGGGACAGGGTGAACACTGAAGCTTTCTTT
CDR3: CASSPRRDRVNTEAFF

size: NA
V: TRBV5-1
D: NA
J: TRBJ2-1
DNA: TGCGCCACCTACAGCAGCTACAATGAGCAGTTCTTC
CDR3: CATYSSYNEQFF

size: NA
V: TRBV27
D: NA
J: TRBJ2-7
DNA: TGTGCCAGCAGTCCTAGCCCTCACTATTTCGGGGGCGAGCAGTACTTC
CDR3: CASSPSPHYFGGEQYF

size: NA
V: TRBV5-1
D: TRBD1
J: TRBJ1-2
DNA: TGCGCCAGCAGCCCGAGGGACAGCACTCTTGGCTACACCTTC
CDR3: CASSPRDSTLGYTF

size: once
V: TRBV5-1
D: NA
J: TRBJ1-1
DNA: TGCGCCAGCACGGCCTTAGGGGTGGGGAACACTGAAGCTTTCTTT
CDR3: CASTALGVGNTEAFF

size: NA
V: TRBV2
D: NA
J: TRBJ2-6
DNA: TGTGCCAGCAGGGGGACACTTTCTGGGGCCAACGTCCTGACTTTC
CDR3: CASRGTLSGANVLTF

size: NA
V: TRBV15
D: NA
J: TRBJ2-1
DNA: TGTGCCACCAGCAGAGATTGGCGGGCCTCCTACAATGAGCAGTTCTTC
CDR3: CATSRDWRASYNEQFF

size: NA
V: TRBV7-3
D: TRBD1
J: TRBJ2-6
DNA: TGTGCCAGCAGCTTAAGGACAGGGGTACCCAACATCCTGACTTTC
CDR3: CASSLRTGVPNILTF

size: NA
V: TRBV9
D: TRBD1
J: TRBJ1-4
DNA: TGTGCCAGCAGCGTAGGGTGGCAGGGGGACGGAAAACTGTTTTTT
CDR3: CASSVGWQGDGKLFF

size: NA
V: TRBV28
D: TRBD2
J: TRBJ2-2
DNA: TGTGCCAGCAGTCACCCCGGGCTAGCGGGAGGGCCTAACACCGGGGAGCTGTTTTTT
CDR3: CASSHPGLAGGPNTGELFF

size: NA
V: TRBV5-3
D: NA
J: TRBJ1-4
DNA: TGTGCCAGAAGCTTGGGGCTGGACGGACATTATGAAAAACTGTTTTTT
CDR3: CARSLGLDGHYEKLFF

size: NA
V: TRBV6-1
D: TRBD2
J: TRBJ2-2
DNA: TGTGCCAGCAGTGATGCTAGCGGGAGGAACACCGGGGAGCTGTTTTTT
CDR3: CASSDASGRNTGELFF

size: NA
V: TRBV2
D: NA
J: TRBJ2-1
DNA: TGTGCCTGGAGCTCCTACAATGAGCAGTTCTTC
CDR3: CAWSSYNEQFF

size: once
V: TRBV14
D: NA
J: TRBJ2-7
DNA: TGTGCCAGCAGCCAAGACGGTTTCCGAGGGAGGCCCTACGAGCAGTACTTC
CDR3: CASSQDGFRGRPYEQYF

size: NA
V: TRBV19
D: TRBD2
J: TRBJ2-7
DNA: TGTGCCAGTAGTATGGGAGGGAGCTCCTACGAGCAGTACTTC
CDR3: CASSMGGSSYEQYF

size: NA
V: TRBV18
D: NA
J: TRBJ2-1
DNA: TGTGCCAGCTCACCAGCGGGCCCTCGGGCCAATGAGCAGTTCTTC
CDR3: CASSPAGPRANEQFF

size: NA
V: TRBV19
D: NA
J: TRBJ1-1
DNA: TGTGCCAGTAGTTCACAGGGACTAAACACTGAAGCTTTCTTT
CDR3: CASSSQGLNTEAFF

size: NA
V: TRBV6-1
D: NA
J: TRBJ1-2
DNA: TGTGCCAGCAGACACCAGGGGAACGGCTATGGCTACACCTTC
CDR3: CASRHQGNGYGYTF

size: NA
V: TRBV6-6
D: TRBD2
J: TRBJ2-3
DNA: TGTGCCAGCAGTTCTAGCGGGGCCCTCGGGACAGATACGCAGTATTTT
CDR3: CASSSSGALGTDTQYF

size: NA
V: TRBV10-2
D: TRBD2
J: TRBJ2-3
DNA: TGCGCCAGCAGTCCTAGCGGGAGCGGAACAGATACGCAGTATTTT
CDR3: CASSPSGSGTDTQYF

size: NA
V: TRBV5-5
D: TRBD1
J: TRBJ1-4
DNA: TGTGCCAGCAGCTCCCCTGACAGGGGGCGTGAAAAACTGTTTTTT
CDR3: CASSSPDRGREKLFF

size: NA
V: TRBV5-6
D: NA
J: TRBJ2-1
DNA: TGTGCCAGCAGCGGTGAGGGTAATGAGCAGTTCTTC
CDR3: CASSGEGNEQFF

size: once
V: TRBV4-1
D: NA
J: TRBJ1-1
DNA: TGCGCCAGCAGCCTCGAGGGGGAGAACACTGAAGCTTTCTTT
CDR3: CASSLEGENTEAFF

size: NA
V: TRBV28
D: NA
J: TRBJ2-7
DNA: TGTGCCAGCAGTTTATGGACAGATAAGTCCTACGAGCAGTACTTC
CDR3: CASSLWTDKSYEQYF

size: NA
V: TRBV5-1
D: TRBD2
J: TRBJ2-3
DNA: TGCGCCAGCAGCTTGCGGGGGGTCGATACGCAGTATTTT
CDR3: CASSLRGVDTQYF

size: NA
V: TRBV11-2
D: NA
J: TRBJ2-7
DNA: TGTGCCAGCAGCCTAAGGAGCTCCTACGAGCAGTACTTC
CDR3: CASSLRSSYEQYF

size: NA
V: TRBV6-1
D: NA
J: TRBJ1-5
DNA: TGTGCCAGCATGAGATGGTCGGGGGGAGATCAGCCCCAGCATTTT
CDR3: CASMRWSGGDQPQHF

size: NA
V: TRBV13
D: TRBD2
J: TRBJ2-5
DNA: TGTGCCAGCAGCAAACGAGCGGGAGGATACGAGACCCAGTACTTC
CDR3: CASSKRAGGYETQYF

size: once
V: TRBV30
D: TRBD1
J: TRBJ1-3
DNA: TGTGCCTGGAACAGCAGGGGGCGAGGAAACACCATATATTTT
CDR3: CAWNSRGRGNTIYF

size: NA
V: TRBV19
D: NA
J: TRBJ2-7
DNA: TGTGCCAGTAGTTCGAATCGGGGAATATCGACTGAGCAGTACTTC
CDR3: CASSSNRGISTEQYF

size: NA
V: TRBV4-1
D: TRBD2
J: TRBJ2-7
DNA: TGCGCCAGCAGCCAAGATACGACTAGCGGGAGTCCGCAGTACTTC
CDR3: CASSQDTTSGSPQYF

size: NA
V: TRBV7-2
D: TRBD1
J: TRBJ1-1
DNA: TGTGCCAGCAGCCAAAGGCCGGGACAGGGTAGGGTAGCTTTCTTT
CDR3: CASSQRPGQGRVAFF

size: few
V: TRBV14
D: TRBD1
J: TRBJ1-1
DNA: TGTGCCAGCAGCCAGAGCCTGGGACAGGGGGGGACTGAAGCTTTCTTT
CDR3: CASSQSLGQGGTEAFF

size: NA
V: TRBV27
D: NA
J: TRBJ1-5
DNA: TGTGCCAGCTCAAATACAGGTAGCAATCAGCCCCAGCATTTT
CDR3: CASSNTGSNQPQHF

size: NA
V: TRBV7-3
D: TRBD2
J: TRBJ2-1
DNA: TGTGCCAGCAGCTTAGTTAGCGGGAGTCCCCTCTCCTACAATGAGCAGTTCTTC
CDR3: CASSLVSGSPLSYNEQFF

size: NA
V: TRBV21-1
D: NA
J: TRBJ2-1
DNA: TGTGCCAGCATTCCCCGACAGGCCCATGAGCAGTTCTTC
CDR3: CASIPRQAHEQFF